This T cell receptor beta chain emerged from a study of PD-1 blockade in classical Hodgkin lymphoma. To note about this clone: Its target is unknown.

Study observations and caveats: Healthy donors reportedly exceeded newly diagnosed patients in baseline TCR diversity. CD4+ TCR diversity rose significantly by C4D1, and CD8+ TCR diversity did not. Why repertoires differed is undefined; disease activity or prior therapy possibly contributed. Whoever responded completely had baseline diversity much like that seen in newly diagnosed patients.

Method: immunoSEQ multiplex PCR; TCRdb's copy keeps in-frame clones and lacks some. In the table there are about 7,500 clones, more than 80% of which are singletons. In every patient, relapse followed autologous stem cell transplantation, while exposure to brentuximab vedotin differed. Magnetic negative selection was used to purify CD4+ T cells from PBMCs that had been thawed. Germline-derived CDR1 and CDR2 are SGHNT and YYREEE (reference sequence). The V and J ends lost 4 bases and 9 bases, in that order; junction bases with no gene match: 6. The CDR3 extends over 15 amino acids. The chain links TRBV5-4 to TRBJ2-5; 16 bases fit TRBD2. The clonotype was recovered from a human donor with classical Hodgkin lymphoma. The material sequenced was CD4+ T cells from blood, taken at baseline. The CDR3 nucleotides are TGTGCCAGCAGCCCCGGGACTAGCGGGGGGGGCCCCCAGTACTTC. It specifies CASSPGTSGGGPQYF.